These 32 T cell receptor beta chains originate from one sample sequenced in a study of T-cell reconstitution after alpha-beta-depleted transplantation in children (TCRdb year 2016). Libraries were made using PCR. Sequencing relied on an Illumina HiSeq 2500. TCR library preparation used molecular barcoding, with unique molecular identifiers applied to normalize quantification of the TCRbeta repertoire. TCRdb applied fastp at Q25 and MiXCR to the public reads, then kept only in-frame beta chains. When rows share a CDR3 protein, they turn into one entry using the most common DNA and genes. The sample records 200,000 to 250,000 distinct CDR3 sequences, about 8.7% of which are singletons. The top ten clones comprise 35% to 45% of the sample. What this sample's treatment or condition label stands for: allogeneic hematopoietic cell transplantation with graft depleted of TCRalphabeta T cells and CD19 B cells.

The sample here was PBMCs, mostly from graft donor cells, taken 360 days after TCRalphabeta/CD19-depleted stem cell transplant. The source is a male patient between 2 and 15 years old who had a stem cell transplant for acute myeloid leukemia, so the T cells may come from the graft donor.

This clonotype was seen only a few times. CDR3 nucleotide sequence: TGTGCCAGCAGCTTAGATTCAGGGGCAACTAATGAAAAACTGTTTTTT. Translated: CASSLDSGATNEKLFF. The J gene is TRBJ1-4, the V gene TRBV7-2; D is possibly TRBD1 (6 bases). Between the trimmed V and J ends, which lost 1 base and 0 bases, there was a span of 9 bases. The germline CDR1 and CDR2 sequences are SGHTA and FQGNSA. CDR3 size: 16 residues.

This clonotype occurred many times. This chain uses TRBV7-2 with TRBJ1-6, with D uncertain. The CDR3 covers 13 residues. V lost 1 base and J lost 3, with 1 base in between. The V gene's germline CDR1 is SGHTA and CDR2 FQGNSA. The CDR3, as DNA: TGTGCCAGCAGCTTAGTCTATAATTCACCCCTCCACTTT. Its translation: CASSLVYNSPLHF.

This clonotype was counted only a few times. The chain is built from TRBV10-3 and TRBJ1-2, with D perhaps matching TRBD1 (5 bases). Trimming took off 6 bases at V and 3 bases at J, with 11 bases between the two ends. Germline values: CDR1 ENHRY, CDR2 SYGVKD. CDR3 length equals 13 residues. CDR3: CAISMGEDYGYTF. The DNA for the CDR3 is TGTGCCATCAGCATGGGGGAGGACTATGGCTACACCTTC.

This clonotype occurred a few times. V and J are TRBV29-1 and TRBJ2-7; weak D call: TRBD1 (6 bases). CDR1 and CDR2 from the germline V gene are SQVTM and ANQGSEA. The V gene lost 6 bases and the J gene lost 1 base, with 7 bases spanning the gap. This CDR3 spans 11 amino acids. The CDR3 protein is CSVGQSYEQYF. CDR3 coding DNA: TGCAGCGTGGGACAATCCTACGAGCAGTACTTC.

This clonotype was recorded many times. V gene TRBV3-1 combines with J gene TRBJ2-6; 9 positions match TRBD2. Germline V gives CDR1 LGHDT, CDR2 YNNKEL (reference sequence). CDR3 size: 18 residues. The V and J ends lost 1 base and 0 bases, in that order; junction bases with no gene match: 4. Here the CDR3 reads CASSQASGIYSGANVLTF. In DNA, the CDR3 is TGTGCCAGCAGCCAAGCTAGCGGGATTTACTCTGGGGCCAACGTCCTGACTTTC.

In this sample, this clonotype turned up many times. V is TRBV9 and J is TRBJ2-7; 9 positions agree with TRBD1. Germline V gene sequence: CDR1 SGDLS, CDR2 YYNGEE. The CDR3 totals 14 residues. Unmatched junction bases numbered 6, after V lost 5 bases and J lost 3 bases. CDR3 sequence reads: CASSIGTGIYEQYF. CDR3 nucleotide sequence: TGTGCCAGCAGTATAGGGACAGGGATCTACGAGCAGTACTTC.

This clonotype appeared a few times. The V gene is TRBV12-3 or TRBV12-4, the J gene TRBJ1-2; perhaps TRBD1 as D (5 bases). V lost 0 bases to trimming and J lost 8 bases, with 10 bases between them. The CDR3 length is 13 residues. In DNA, the CDR3 is TGTGCCAGCAGTTTAGCGGGGCCGGGGGGCTACACCTTC. It specifies CASSLAGPGGYTF.

This clonotype was seen more than once but under ten times. The chain combines TRBV4-1 with TRBJ1-4; D not certain. Germline CDR1 reads MGHRA; CDR2 reads YSYEKL. The length of the CDR3 is 17 residues. Trimming took off 1 base at V and 2 bases at J, with 14 bases between the two ends. CDR3 nucleotide sequence: TGCGCCAGCAGCCAAGTTTGGCAGGCGACGACTAATGAAAAACTGTTTTTT. Translation: CASSQVWQATTNEKLFF.

This clonotype was seen only a few times. The V gene is TRBV12-3 or TRBV12-4, the J gene TRBJ1-4; D might be TRBD1 (5 bases). The germline V and J ends were trimmed by 8 bases and 8 bases, with 18 bases remaining between them. CDR3 length: 14 amino acids. The CDR3 spells CASLLRGVGEKLFF. In nucleotides, the CDR3 is TGTGCCAGCCTCCTGCGGGGGGTTGGGGAAAAACTGTTTTTT.

This clonotype was counted between two and nine times. V and J are TRBV7-3 and TRBJ2-5; D not certain. Germline-derived CDR1 and CDR2 are SGHTA and FQGTGA. Trimming pared 2 bases from V and 4 bases from J, leaving 14 bases between. The CDR3 runs to 15 residues. The CDR3 nucleotides are TGTGCCAGCAGCTTAGGGGATCTAATAGGAGAGACCCAGTACTTC. This encodes CASSLGDLIGETQYF.

This sequence joins TRBV5-1 and TRBJ2-1; D possibly corresponds to TRBD2 (5 bases). There are 10 residues in the CDR3. The V gene's germline CDR1 is SGHRS and CDR2 YFSETQ. V lost 6 bases and J lost 8, with 6 bases in between. CDR3 sequence: CASMGDEQFF. For the CDR3, the DNA is TGCGCCAGCATGGGAGATGAGCAGTTCTTC.

This clonotype was recorded many times. The CDR3 region is CASSLDLQAGPQYF. CDR3 DNA sequence: TGTGCCAGCAGTTTGGATCTCCAGGCGGGACCTCAGTACTTC. The chain uses TRBV12-3 or TRBV12-4 and TRBJ2-7, with a possible D match to TRBD2 (6 bases). V was shortened by 3 bases and J by 10 bases, with 19 bases between the two germline ends. The CDR3 is 14 amino acids.

This clonotype was detected many times. The chain is built from TRBV20-1 and TRBJ2-5, with 11 bases lining up with TRBD2. CDR1 is DFQATT, CDR2 SNEGSKA, per germline (reference sequence). The V segment lost 1 base and the J segment 1 base; nucleotides outside the gene matches: 5. The CDR3 runs 16 residues. The CDR3 loop is CSARGLAGNRQETQYF. CDR3 nucleotides: TGCAGTGCTAGAGGACTAGCGGGAAATCGCCAAGAGACCCAGTACTTC.

This clonotype has more than one count but fewer than ten. V usage is TRBV5-1 and J usage is TRBJ2-3; possibly TRBD1 for D (5 bases). The ends were cut back, 1 base at V and 2 bases at J, with 11 bases in the middle. This CDR3 is built from 15 residues. Germline V gene sequence: CDR1 SGHRS, CDR2 YFSETQ. The CDR3: CASSLPTGYTDTQYF. The CDR3 coding sequence is TGCGCCAGCAGCTTGCCCACAGGATACACAGATACGCAGTATTTT.

This clonotype was found many times. This chain uses TRBV10-3 with TRBJ1-6; D possibly corresponds to TRBD1 (6 bases). Trimming took off 4 bases at V and 10 bases at J, with 14 bases between the two ends. The CDR3 has 14 amino acids. The germline V gene has CDR1 ENHRY and CDR2 SYGVKD. CDR3 region: CAISVGAQGSPLHF. In DNA, the CDR3 is TGTGCCATCAGTGTGGGGGCCCAGGGGTCACCCCTCCACTTT.

This clonotype was counted many times. This chain uses TRBV24-1 with TRBJ2-2, with 8 positions matching TRBD1. Germline V CDR1 and CDR2: KGHDR, SFDVKD. The CDR3 length is 13 residues. V lost 7 bases, J lost 7 bases, and 4 bases stayed unmatched. This CDR3 reads CATRLDRDGELFF. CDR3 DNA sequence: TGTGCCACCAGACTGGACAGGGACGGGGAGCTGTTTTTT.

This clonotype was seen a few times. The chain carries TRBV9 and TRBJ1-3; 7 bases map to TRBD1. Germline values: CDR1 SGDLS, CDR2 YYNGEE. This CDR3 is built from 18 residues. After removal of 4 bases from V and 0 bases from J, the junction contained 13 bases not matched to a gene. CDR3: CASSPVARTGDSGNTIYF. The CDR3 DNA reads as TGTGCCAGCAGCCCAGTAGCAAGGACAGGAGACTCTGGAAACACCATATATTTT. Filled out from reference TRBV9 and TRBJ1-3, the complete variable domain reads DSGVTQTPKHLITATGQRVTLRCSPRSGDLSVYWYQQSLDQGLQFLIQYYNGEERAKGNILERFSAQQFPDLHSELNLSSLELGDSALYFCASSPVARTGDSGNTIYFGEGSWLTVV.

This clonotype was found many times. The chain recombines TRBV4-1 with TRBJ2-5; TRBD1 is a possible D gene (6 bases). Trimming pared 4 bases from V and 1 base from J, leaving 10 bases between. The CDR3 has 14 residues. Germline V gene lookup returns CDR1 MGHRA and CDR2 YSYEKL. This CDR3 reads CASSLGQLQETQYF. The CDR3 DNA follows: TGCGCCAGCAGCCTTGGACAGCTCCAAGAGACCCAGTACTTC.

The chain has TRBV27 and TRBJ2-7; D unresolved. The CDR3 has 16 residues. Looked up from germline, CDR1 is MNHEY and CDR2 is SMNVEV (reference sequence). Trimming shortened V by 2 bases and J by 4 bases, and 18 bases separated the two germline ends. Here the CDR3 DNA reads TGTGCCAGCAGTTTACTTCCGGGCCTCGCCGGGTACGAGCAGTACTTC. Protein product: CASSLLPGLAGYEQYF.

The chain combines TRBV6-5 with TRBJ1-2; D uncertain. CDR3 size: 13 residues. The ends were cut back, 2 bases at V and 7 bases at J, with 11 bases in the middle. Germline-derived CDR1 and CDR2 are MNHEY and SVGAGI. The CDR3 here is CASSYGQISGYTF. Written as DNA, the CDR3 is TGTGCCAGCAGTTACGGGCAGATAAGTGGCTACACCTTC.

There are many counts of this clonotype. This chain connects TRBV10-2 to TRBJ1-1; perhaps TRBD1 as D (6 bases). The CDR3 length is 14 residues. Trimming removed 11 bases from V and 0 bases from J, with 16 bases in between. Germline V gives CDR1 WSHSY, CDR2 SAAADI. The CDR3 DNA follows: TGCGCCGGAGCCAGGGGTCCCTTGAACACTGAAGCTTTCTTT. Its protein is CAGARGPLNTEAFF.

As concerns this clonotype: A much larger clone differs from this one at a single base, so this may be a read error. The rearrangement uses TRBV10-3 and TRBJ2-1, with D possibly being TRBD2 (6 bases). V dropped 5 bases and J dropped 3 bases, with 14 bases sitting between them. CDR3 length: 15 amino acids. The germline V gene has CDR1 ENHRY and CDR2 SYGVKD. The DNA of the CDR3 is TGTGCCATCAGTAGTACCGGGGGTTTCTACAATGAGCAGTTCTTC. This gives the protein CAISSTGGFYNEQFF.

This clonotype appeared many times. The chain combines TRBV4-3 with TRBJ2-7; tentative D call: TRBD1 (5 bases). Germline CDR1 and CDR2: LGHNA and YSLEER. There are 14 residues in the CDR3. The V and J ends lost 6 bases and 0 bases respectively, with 12 bases between them. For the CDR3, the DNA is TGCGCCAGCAGTTCTACAGGTGCCTCCTACGAGCAGTACTTC. Translating it yields CASSSTGASYEQYF.

This clonotype was found many times. The chain carries TRBV5-1 and TRBJ2-1, with 11 bases fitting TRBD2. V gave up 4 bases and J gave up 4 bases; unmatched junction bases: 4. CDR1 and CDR2 (germline): SGHRS, YFSETQ. This CDR3 comprises 15 residues. CDR3 nucleotide sequence: TGCGCCAGCAGCAAAACTAGCGGGAGTTACAATGAGCAGTTCTTC. This translates into CASSKTSGSYNEQFF.

This clonotype was found many times. The J gene is TRBJ2-5, the V gene TRBV7-6; D is possibly TRBD1 or TRBD2 (5 bases each). The CDR3 has 13 amino acids. The V and J ends lost 0 bases and 5 bases respectively, with 7 bases between them. In germline, CDR1 is SGHVS, CDR2 FNYEAQ. This CDR3 is CASSLAGTETQYF. Here the CDR3 DNA reads TGTGCCAGCAGCTTAGCGGGGACCGAGACCCAGTACTTC.

This clonotype showed up many times. The chain uses TRBV20-1 and TRBJ2-3, with 9 nucleotides matching TRBD2. V lost 5 bases to trimming and J lost 6 bases; unmatched junction nucleotides: 3. The CDR3 sequence is 12 residues long. Germline V gene lookup returns CDR1 DFQATT and CDR2 SNEGSKA (reference sequence). The CDR3 protein is CSAQTSGDTQYF. The DNA for the CDR3 is TGCAGTGCTCAGACTAGCGGCGATACGCAGTATTTT.

Remarks on this clonotype: At one end, the junction sequence differs from germline, possibly due to a read error. The chain employs TRBV5-1 and TRBJ1-2, with 8 bases lining up with TRBD1. Germline V gene lookup returns CDR1 SGHRS and CDR2 YFSETQ. The CDR3 has 15 residues. As DNA, the CDR3 is TGCGCCAGCAGCTTGGGACAGGGGATATACTATGTCTACACCTTC. This gives the protein CASSLGQGIYYVYTF.

The chain combines TRBV20-1 with TRBJ1-2; TRBD1 aligns across 7 bases. J lost 1 base, V lost 3 bases, and 8 bases had no gene match. The CDR3 sequence is 15 residues long. CDR1 is DFQATT, CDR2 SNEGSKA, per germline (reference sequence). The DNA for the CDR3 is TGCAGTGCTAGCACTGGACAGGCCTTTAACTATGGCTACACCTTC. It yields the protein CSASTGQAFNYGYTF.

This clonotype occurred many times. Germline is not matched at one junction end, which may reflect a read error. The chain carries TRBV5-1 and TRBJ2-2, with D hard to call. CDR1 is SGHRS, CDR2 YFSETQ, per germline. The CDR3 extends over 13 amino acids. The CDR3 DNA follows: TGCGCCAGCACCTTGGGCCGTACCGGGGAGCTGTTTTTT. This codes for CASTLGRTGELFF.

This clonotype turned up a few times. The V call is TRBV12-3 or TRBV12-4, the J call TRBJ2-1, with TRBD2 identical over 13 bases. The CDR3 is 15 residues long. J was trimmed by 10 bases and V by 5 bases; bases with no gene match: 8. This CDR3 is CASSTRTSGRLEQFF. DNA for the CDR3: TGTGCCAGCAGTACCAGGACTAGCGGGAGATTGGAGCAGTTCTTC.

This clonotype came up many times. The chain employs TRBV20-1 and TRBJ2-3, with 7 bases that match TRBD2. The CDR3 sequence is 15 residues long. The ends lost 2 bases at V and 0 bases at J; junction bases unmatched: 5. In germline, CDR1 is DFQATT, CDR2 SNEGSKA (reference sequence). CDR3 residues: CSARPSGRSTDTQYF. CDR3 bases: TGCAGTGCTAGACCTAGCGGTAGGAGCACAGATACGCAGTATTTT.

This clonotype was found many times. The chain uses TRBV5-1 and TRBJ2-3; no firm D call. CDR3 size: 14 residues. In germline, CDR1 is SGHRS, CDR2 YFSETQ. Trimming pared 0 bases from V and 2 bases from J, leaving 7 bases between. CDR3 loop: CASSLDGDTDTQYF. CDR3 DNA sequence: TGCGCCAGCAGCTTGGATGGGGACACAGATACGCAGTATTTT. The whole variable domain, filled in from reference TRBV5-1 and TRBJ2-3, reads KAGVTQTPRYLIKTRGQQVTLSCSPISGHRSVSWYQQTPGQGLQFLFEYFSETQRNKGNFPGRFSGRQFSNSRSEMNVSTLELGDSALYLCASSLDGDTDTQYFGPGTRLTVL.